The T cell receptor beta chain under discussion was sequenced for a study of breast tumors, draining lymph nodes, adjacent tissues. Study-wide findings and caveats: Tumor repertoires ranked between lymph nodes and nontumor tissue in diversity, with V and J gene preferences. The data were judged consistent with most tumor T cells coming from lymph node and expanding in tumor. Luminal-like breast cancer showed significantly greater tumor-nontumor repertoire similarity than basal-like breast cancer did. Tumor T cell lymph node origin was a supported hypothesis, not proven.

TCRdb re-derived calls from the multiplex PCR reads in MiXCR, one entry per CDR3 protein. This table has under 75,000 distinct CDR3 sequences, 45% to 65% appearing once. A remark on this clonotype: Its antigen is still unknown.

The V end was cut by 8 bases, the J end by 0 bases, with 14 bases between. Germline CDR1 and CDR2: MNHNS and SASEGT. This CDR3 comprises 14 residues. The gene calls are TRBV6-1 and TRBJ2-7; D may be TRBD1 (7 bases). The specimen sequenced was breast tumor tissue. This clonotype was sampled from a female donor with breast cancer. Some clones in this sample may be carry-over from other donors' samples. The CDR3 DNA is TGTGCCAGCGGGCGGGACAGCCACTCCTACGAGCAGTACTTC. Translation: CASGRDSHSYEQYF.